This TCR beta chain was captured in a study of shared clonotypes between healthy human individuals. For the study at large: Plates per donor: three CD4 naive, three CD4 memory, two CD8 naive, one CD8 memory.

Sorted subsets were amplified in replicate PCRs using 200 ng DNA, 30,000 to 35,000 T cell genomes. Original processing notes: ImmunoSEQ output held junction-only sequences without quality scores, so filtering differed. TCRdb's copy holds only in-frame clones and misses some; the assay was immunoSEQ multiplex PCR. D and trimming were read from the DNA, whereas the V and J calls and clone size are those reported in that table. There are 900,000 to 1,200,000 clones in the sample; approximately 80% occur only once, and more than 0.55% lies in the top ten. From germline, CDR1 is GTSNPN and CDR2 SVGIG (reference sequence). CDR3 length: 18 residues. This clone was seen more than once but under ten times.

The specimen sequenced was memory CD4+ T cells from PBMCs. Sample subset: CD45RA-negative fraction. The clonotype was recovered from a young man in good health. Some clones in this sample may be carry-over from other donors' samples. J is TRBJ2-5 and V is TRBV30; 11 nucleotides match TRBD2. The J call may be in error: the DNA end matches TRBJ2-7 better. This CDR3 reads CAWSRKARGTSGGYEQYF. The CDR3 nucleotides are TGTGCCTGGAGTAGGAAGGCCCGCGGTACTAGCGGGGGCTACGAGCAGTACTTC.